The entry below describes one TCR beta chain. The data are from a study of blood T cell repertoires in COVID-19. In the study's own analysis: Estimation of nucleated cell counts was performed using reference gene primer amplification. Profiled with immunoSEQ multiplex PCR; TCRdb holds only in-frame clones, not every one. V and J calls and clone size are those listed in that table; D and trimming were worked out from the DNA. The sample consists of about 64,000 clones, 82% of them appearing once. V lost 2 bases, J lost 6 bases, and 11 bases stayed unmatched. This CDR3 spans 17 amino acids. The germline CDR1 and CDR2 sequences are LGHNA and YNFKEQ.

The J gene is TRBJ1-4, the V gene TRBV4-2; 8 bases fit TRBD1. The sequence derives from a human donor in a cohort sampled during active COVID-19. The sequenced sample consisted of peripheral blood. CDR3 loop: CASSQNPGNRGDEKLFF. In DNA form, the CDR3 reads TGTGCCAGCAGCCAAAACCCCGGGAACAGGGGGGATGAAAAACTGTTTTTT.